This entry is about one T cell receptor beta chain. This clone turned up a few times. Its antigen specificity is not known. Base qualities are not recorded, but no much larger clone differs from it by a single base. A single peripheral blood draw of 90 to 150 mL on average was collected from each donor into heparinised tubes. A BD FACSAria II and a panel including CD45RO, CCR7, CD25, CD127, CD95 and CD27 were used to sort naive, central memory, regulatory and stem cell-like memory CD4+ T cells. Every sorted population had a purity above 98%. PBMCs were separated immediately by Lymphoprep density gradient centrifugation and were stained directly, without being cultured. Samples were stained and sorted in pairs, with one healthy donor and one patient per experiment, so that batch effects were minimized. The germline V gene specifies SQVTM as CDR1 and ANQGSEA as CDR2. CDR3 length: 14 amino acids, cysteine to phenylalanine. Solely the CDR3 DNA is kept, with 42 bases framed from the first base. The germline V and J ends show losses of 6 bases and 0 bases respectively, and no gene match explains 8 bases of the junction.

The entire amount of isolated RNA was reverse transcribed using the High Capacity cDNA Reverse Transcription Kit, so the sequenced TCRB transcripts were expressed ones. Deep immunoSEQ sequencing was applied to naive, central memory and regulatory T cell samples, giving an average of about 3.8 million total reads per sample. After sorted cells were lysed in RLT buffer, RNA was extracted with DNase-treated RNeasy Micro or Mini kits, with the choice depending on cell number. Each cell subset was processed on its own to prevent cross-contamination, while patient and healthy donor samples were processed together. TCRB sequences were amplified from cDNA with the immunoSEQ multiplex PCR, producing 87-bp fragments spanning the CDR3 region. Sequencing of the amplicons was performed on the Illumina HiSeq platform. The study's processing was this. Synthetic template baselines were used to correct PCR bias computationally, reads within Hamming distance 2 were collapsed, and singletons that could not be merged were discarded. By aligning reads against IMGT, V, D and J genes, CDR3 length, and insertions or deletions at six rearrangement sites were assigned. Within each subset, clonotype counts were normalized to sorted cell number, after which true diversity and Gini coefficients were computed with the tcR R package. Repertoire sharing was quantified using the overlap coefficient calculated on TCRB nucleotide sequences. As a proxy for the pre-selection repertoire, out-of-frame TCRB sequences from naive cells were analyzed. Held by TCRdb, this immuneACCESS table contains in-frame sequences only and omits some clones. Under half of the omission traces to an unresolved V gene where checked; the cause of the rest is unknown. The DNA was the basis for D and trimming; V, J and clone size are from that table. The sample data list about 410,000 clones, and approximately 15% of these were observed just once. The top ten hold around 0.035% of the sample.

The data derive from a study of beta chain features in type 1 diabetes (dated by TCRdb to the late 2010s). Regarding the research as a whole: Mean age, gender distribution, total cell number and subset yield were not different between patients and healthy donors. Across all samples, about 110 million sorted cells were examined, and cell number per subset correlated strongly with RNA yield. In the study, recently diagnosed type 1 diabetes patients and matched healthy donors were compared on the TCRB repertoires of their sorted circulating CD4+ T cell subsets. Regulatory and stem cell-like memory subsets were obtained from only 8 patients and roughly 8 healthy donors, while naive and central memory subsets were obtained from all 30 or so donors.

Results and caveats for the whole study, not just this receptor: Because cDNA was sequenced instead of genomic DNA, highly expressing activated cells could be over-represented, though the groups showed no difference in activation or CD3 levels. PCR may preferentially amplify shorter templates, but because patient and control samples were amplified and corrected together, any resulting skew would affect both groups equally. Because small numbers of individuals were included in the HLA sub-analyses, any influence of HLA type on TCRB rearrangement was left unresolved. Naive, central memory and regulatory TCRB repertoires appeared more similar among patients than among healthy donors. At VDJ recombination sites, patients with type 1 diabetes made fewer insertions and deleted more nucleotides, a pattern implying thymic rearrangement abnormalities. A moderate but significant shortening of TCRB CDR3 length was observed in type 1 diabetes patients in all four CD4+ subsets.

The sequencing sample was made of naive CD4+ T cells from blood. Per the publication, the cell subset or site label means: true naive CD4+ T cells. The sequence was collected from a man younger than 40 in good health. The sequence is built from TRBV29-1 and TRBJ2-7, with 7 junctional bases fitting TRBD1. The DNA sequence follows: TGCAGCGTCACCAAAGGGACAGCCTCCTACGAGCAGTACTTC. It codes for CSVTKGTASYEQYF.